What follows describes a single T cell receptor (beta chain). This entry is derived from a study of cytomegalovirus exposure and HLA in healthy donors. A multiplex PCR was run with 60 Vbeta primers and 13 Jbeta primers. Data came from immunoSEQ multiplex PCR; TCRdb stores just in-frame clones and leaves some out. There are under 200,000 clones in the sample; approximately 71% occur only once, and less than 5% lies in the top ten. This sequence was found in a male donor in good health and CMV-seronegative. The sample comprised PBMCs.

This CDR3 reads CASSLSGDTEAFF. The CDR3 coding sequence is TGTGCCAGCAGCTTATCAGGCGACACTGAAGCTTTCTTT. This chain uses TRBV7-9 with TRBJ1-1; D is uncertain. Germline V CDR1 and CDR2: SEHNR, FQNEAQ (reference sequence). V was shortened by 2 bases and J by 3 bases, with 7 bases between the two germline ends. The CDR3 runs 13 residues.